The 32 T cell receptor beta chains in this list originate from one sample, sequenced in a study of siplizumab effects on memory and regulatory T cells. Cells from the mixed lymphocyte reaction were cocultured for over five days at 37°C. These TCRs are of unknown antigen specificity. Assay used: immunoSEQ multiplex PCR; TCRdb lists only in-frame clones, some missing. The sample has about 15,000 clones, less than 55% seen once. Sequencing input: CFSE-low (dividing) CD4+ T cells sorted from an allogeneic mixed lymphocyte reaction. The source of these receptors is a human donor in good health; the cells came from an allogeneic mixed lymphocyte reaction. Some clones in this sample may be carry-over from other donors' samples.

The CDR3, as DNA: TGTGCCAGCAGTCGAACAGGGGTAGGAGGTGTGGGCTACACCTTC. It translates to CASSRTGVGGVGYTF. This rearrangement joins TRBV6-6 to TRBJ1-2; 7 bases match TRBD1. This CDR3 has 15 amino acids. Germline CDR1 MNHNY, CDR2 SVGAGI (reference sequence). The J segment lost 8 bases and the V segment lost 5 bases, leaving 14 bases of the junction unmatched.

CDR3 sequence reads: CARRFGDRPWKLFF. In DNA form, the CDR3 reads TGTGCCAGAAGATTTGGGGACAGGCCTTGGAAACTGTTTTTT. The chain is built from TRBV5-3 and TRBJ1-4; 8 nucleotides align to TRBD1. TRBV5-3 is classed as an ORF, of uncertain function. J lost 11 bases, V lost 5 bases, and 11 bases had no gene match. The CDR3 loop spans 14 amino acids.

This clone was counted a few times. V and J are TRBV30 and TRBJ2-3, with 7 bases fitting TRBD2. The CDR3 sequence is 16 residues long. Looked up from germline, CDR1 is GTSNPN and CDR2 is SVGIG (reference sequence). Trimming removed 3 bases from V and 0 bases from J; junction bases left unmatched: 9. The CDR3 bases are TGTGCCTGGAGACTTTTGGGGAGGGCAAGCACAGATACGCAGTATTTT. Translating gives CAWRLLGRASTDTQYF. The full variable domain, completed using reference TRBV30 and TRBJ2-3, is SQTIHQWPATLVQPVGSPLSLECTVEGTSNPNLYWYRQAAGRGLQLLFYSVGIGQISSEVPQNLSASRPQDRQFILSSKKLLLSDSGFYLCAWRLLGRASTDTQYFGPGTRLTVL.

The CDR3 loop reads CASSYSLLTLDTQYF. The CDR3 DNA is TGTGCCAGCAGTTACTCTCTCCTAACTCTGGATACGCAGTATTTT. V and J are TRBV6-5 and TRBJ2-3; D is uncertain. The CDR3 length is 15 residues. Germline CDR1 MNHEY, CDR2 SVGAGI. V was clipped by 0 bases and J by 6 bases, with 13 bases between them.

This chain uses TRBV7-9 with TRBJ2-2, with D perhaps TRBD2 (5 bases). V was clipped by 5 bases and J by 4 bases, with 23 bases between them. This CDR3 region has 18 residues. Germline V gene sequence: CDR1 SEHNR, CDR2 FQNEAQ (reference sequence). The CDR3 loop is CASSGSWAGGSVTGELFF. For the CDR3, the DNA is TGTGCCAGCAGCGGCAGTTGGGCGGGCGGAAGCGTCACCGGGGAGCTGTTTTTT.

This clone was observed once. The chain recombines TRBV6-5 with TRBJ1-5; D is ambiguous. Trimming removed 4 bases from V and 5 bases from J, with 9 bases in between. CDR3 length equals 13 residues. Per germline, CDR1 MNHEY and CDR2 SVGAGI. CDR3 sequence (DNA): TGTGCCAGCAGTTCACTGAGAGATCAGCCCCAGCATTTT. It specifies CASSSLRDQPQHF.

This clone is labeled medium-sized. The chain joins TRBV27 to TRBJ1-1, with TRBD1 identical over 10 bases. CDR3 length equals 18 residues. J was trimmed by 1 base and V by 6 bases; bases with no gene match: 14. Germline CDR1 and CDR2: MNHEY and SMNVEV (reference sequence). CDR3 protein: CASRRIDRGPNKNTEAFF. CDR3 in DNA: TGTGCCAGCAGAAGGATCGACAGGGGGCCGAATAAGAACACTGAAGCTTTCTTT.

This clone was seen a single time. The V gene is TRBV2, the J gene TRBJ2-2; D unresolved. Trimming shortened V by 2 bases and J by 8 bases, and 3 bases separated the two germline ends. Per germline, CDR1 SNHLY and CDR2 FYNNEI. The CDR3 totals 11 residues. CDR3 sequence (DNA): TGTGCCAGCAGTGAATTGGGGGAGCTGTTTTTT. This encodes CASSELGELFF.

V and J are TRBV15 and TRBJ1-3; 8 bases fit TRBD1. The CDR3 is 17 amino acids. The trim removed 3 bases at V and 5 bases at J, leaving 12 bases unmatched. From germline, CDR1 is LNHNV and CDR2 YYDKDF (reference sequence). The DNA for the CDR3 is TGTGCCACCAGCAGTCGGATGACAGGGGACAAAAGAAACACCATATATTTT. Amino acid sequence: CATSSRMTGDKRNTIYF.

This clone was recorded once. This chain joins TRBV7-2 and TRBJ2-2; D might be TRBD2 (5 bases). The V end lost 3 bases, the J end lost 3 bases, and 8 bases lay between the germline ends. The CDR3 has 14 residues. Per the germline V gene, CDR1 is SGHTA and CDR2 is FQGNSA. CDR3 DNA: TGTGCCAGCAGCTTCGGGGTCGACACCGGGGAGCTGTTTTTT. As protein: CASSFGVDTGELFF.

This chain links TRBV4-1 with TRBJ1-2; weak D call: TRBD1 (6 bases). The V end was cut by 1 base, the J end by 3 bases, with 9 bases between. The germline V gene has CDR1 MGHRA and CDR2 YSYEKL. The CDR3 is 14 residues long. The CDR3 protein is CASSQAGADYGYTF. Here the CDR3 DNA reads TGCGCCAGCAGCCAAGCAGGGGCGGACTATGGCTACACCTTC.

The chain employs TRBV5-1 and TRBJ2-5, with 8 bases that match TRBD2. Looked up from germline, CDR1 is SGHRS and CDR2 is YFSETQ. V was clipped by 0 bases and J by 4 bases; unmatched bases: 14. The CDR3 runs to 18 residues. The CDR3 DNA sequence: TGCGCCAGCAGCTTGGGTTGGTCCCGGGAGGGCAGTTCAGAGACCCAGTACTTC. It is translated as CASSLGWSREGSSETQYF.

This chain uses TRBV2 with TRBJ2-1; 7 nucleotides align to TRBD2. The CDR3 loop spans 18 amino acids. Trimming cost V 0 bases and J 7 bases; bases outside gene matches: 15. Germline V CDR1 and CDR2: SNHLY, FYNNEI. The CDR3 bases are TGTGCCAGCAGTGAAGCCCCTAGGTGGACGGGAGGTCGTAATGAGCAGTTCTTC. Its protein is CASSEAPRWTGGRNEQFF.

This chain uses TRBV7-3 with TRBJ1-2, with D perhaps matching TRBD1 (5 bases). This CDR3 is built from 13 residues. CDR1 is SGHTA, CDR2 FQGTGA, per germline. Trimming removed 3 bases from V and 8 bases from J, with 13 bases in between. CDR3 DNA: TGTGCCAGCAGCTTGCCCGACAGTCGCGGCTACACCTTC. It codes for CASSLPDSRGYTF.

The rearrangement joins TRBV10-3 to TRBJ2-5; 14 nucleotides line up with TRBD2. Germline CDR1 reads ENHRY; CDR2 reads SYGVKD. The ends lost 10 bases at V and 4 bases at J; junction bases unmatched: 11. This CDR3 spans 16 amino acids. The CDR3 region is CATLKRLAGGRETQYF. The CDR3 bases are TGTGCCACCCTAAAGCGACTAGCGGGAGGGAGAGAGACCCAGTACTTC.

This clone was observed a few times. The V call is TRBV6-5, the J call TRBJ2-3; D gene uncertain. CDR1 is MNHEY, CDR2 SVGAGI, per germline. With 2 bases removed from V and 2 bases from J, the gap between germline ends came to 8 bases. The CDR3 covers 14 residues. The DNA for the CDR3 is TGTGCCAGCAGTTACCCGGCGACCACAGATACGCAGTATTTT. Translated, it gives CASSYPATTDTQYF.

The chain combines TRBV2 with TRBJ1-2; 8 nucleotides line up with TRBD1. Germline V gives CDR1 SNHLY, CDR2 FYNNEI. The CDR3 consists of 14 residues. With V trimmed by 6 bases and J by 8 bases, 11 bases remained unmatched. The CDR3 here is CASRLTGDVKGYTF. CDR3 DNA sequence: TGTGCCAGCAGGTTGACAGGGGATGTAAAGGGCTACACCTTC.

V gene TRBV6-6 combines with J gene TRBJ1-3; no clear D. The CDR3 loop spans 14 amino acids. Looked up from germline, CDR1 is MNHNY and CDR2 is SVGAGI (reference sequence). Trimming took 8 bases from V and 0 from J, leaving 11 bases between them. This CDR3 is CASSRGISGNTIYF. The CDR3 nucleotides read TGTGCCAGCTCCAGAGGAATCTCTGGAAACACCATATATTTT.

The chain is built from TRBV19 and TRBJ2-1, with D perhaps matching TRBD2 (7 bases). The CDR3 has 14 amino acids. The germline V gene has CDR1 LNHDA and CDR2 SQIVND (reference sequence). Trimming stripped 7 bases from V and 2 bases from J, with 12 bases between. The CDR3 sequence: CASKRGGTYNEQFF. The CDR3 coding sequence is TGTGCCAGTAAAAGGGGGGGGACCTACAATGAGCAGTTCTTC.

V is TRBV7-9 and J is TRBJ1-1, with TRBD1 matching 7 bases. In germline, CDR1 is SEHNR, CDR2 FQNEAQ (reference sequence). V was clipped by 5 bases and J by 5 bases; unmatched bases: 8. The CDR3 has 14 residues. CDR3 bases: TGTGCCAGCAGCCCTTCAGGGGGGAGGACTGAAGCTTTCTTT. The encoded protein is CASSPSGGRTEAFF.

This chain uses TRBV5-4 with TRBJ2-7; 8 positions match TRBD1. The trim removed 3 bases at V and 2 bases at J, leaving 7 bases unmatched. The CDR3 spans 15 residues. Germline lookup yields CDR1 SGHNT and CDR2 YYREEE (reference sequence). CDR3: CASSSWTGRPYEQYF. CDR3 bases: TGTGCCAGCAGCTCGTGGACAGGGCGTCCCTACGAGCAGTACTTC.

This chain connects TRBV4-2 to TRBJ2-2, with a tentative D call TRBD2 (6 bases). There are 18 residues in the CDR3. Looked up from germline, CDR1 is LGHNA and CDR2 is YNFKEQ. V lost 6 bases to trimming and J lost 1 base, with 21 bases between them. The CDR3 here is CASSQRAIGGLNTGELFF. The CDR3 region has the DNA TGTGCCAGCAGTCAACGAGCTATTGGGGGGTTGAACACCGGGGAGCTGTTTTTT.

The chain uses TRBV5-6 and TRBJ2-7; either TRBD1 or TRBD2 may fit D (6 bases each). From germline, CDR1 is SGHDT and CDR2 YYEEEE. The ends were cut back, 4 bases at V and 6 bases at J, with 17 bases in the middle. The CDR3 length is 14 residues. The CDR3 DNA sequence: TGTGCCAGCAGCCGACTAGGGGGAGCTTCCGAGCAGTACTTC. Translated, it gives CASSRLGGASEQYF.

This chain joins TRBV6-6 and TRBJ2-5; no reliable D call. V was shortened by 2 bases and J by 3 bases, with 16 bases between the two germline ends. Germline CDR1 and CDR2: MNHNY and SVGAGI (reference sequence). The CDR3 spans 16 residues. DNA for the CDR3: TGTGCCAGCAGTTACCAACTTTTTCCAAATAAAGAGACCCAGTACTTC. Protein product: CASSYQLFPNKETQYF.

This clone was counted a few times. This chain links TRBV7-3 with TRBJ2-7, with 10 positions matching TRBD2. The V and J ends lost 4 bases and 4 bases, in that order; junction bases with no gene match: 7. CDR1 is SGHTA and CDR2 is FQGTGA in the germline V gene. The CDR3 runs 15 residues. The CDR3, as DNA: TGTGCCAGCAGCTCCCAAGCGGGAGGGGGGTACGAGCAGTACTTC. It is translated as CASSSQAGGGYEQYF.

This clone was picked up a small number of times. This CDR3 reads CASSVVVTGFYEQYF. CDR3 DNA sequence: TGTGCCAGCAGCGTAGTTGTGACAGGGTTCTACGAGCAGTACTTC. The V gene is TRBV9, the J gene TRBJ2-7, with 7 bases lining up with TRBD1. This CDR3 contains 15 residues. Germline V gene data show CDR1 as SGDLS and CDR2 as YYNGEE. Losses at the gene ends were 0 bases for V and 3 bases for J; bases not matched to a gene: 6.

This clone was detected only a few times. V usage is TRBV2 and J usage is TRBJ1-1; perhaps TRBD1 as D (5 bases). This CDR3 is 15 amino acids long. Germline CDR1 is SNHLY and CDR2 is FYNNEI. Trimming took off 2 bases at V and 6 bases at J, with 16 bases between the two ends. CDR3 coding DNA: TGTGCCAGCAGTGAACGGACTACAGGACTTGCTGAAGCTTTCTTT. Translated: CASSERTTGLAEAFF.

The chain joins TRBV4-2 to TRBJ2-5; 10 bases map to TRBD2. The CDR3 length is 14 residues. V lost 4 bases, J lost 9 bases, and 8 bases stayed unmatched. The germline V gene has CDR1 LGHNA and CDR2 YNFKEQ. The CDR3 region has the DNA TGTGCCAGCAGCCGGGGCGGACTAGCGGACCCCCAGTACTTC. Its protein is CASSRGGLADPQYF.

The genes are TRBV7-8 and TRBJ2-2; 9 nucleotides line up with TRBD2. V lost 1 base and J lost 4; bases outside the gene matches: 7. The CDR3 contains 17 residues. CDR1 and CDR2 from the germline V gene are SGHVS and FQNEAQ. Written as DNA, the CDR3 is TGTGCCAGCAGCTTAGGGCAATCTAGCGGGATCACCGGGGAGCTGTTTTTT. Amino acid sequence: CASSLGQSSGITGELFF.

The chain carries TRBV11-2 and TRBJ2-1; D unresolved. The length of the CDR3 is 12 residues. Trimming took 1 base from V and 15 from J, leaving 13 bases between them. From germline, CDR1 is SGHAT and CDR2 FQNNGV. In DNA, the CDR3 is TGTGCCAGCAGCTTAGGGGTCCCCCTACCGTTCTTC. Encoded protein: CASSLGVPLPFF.

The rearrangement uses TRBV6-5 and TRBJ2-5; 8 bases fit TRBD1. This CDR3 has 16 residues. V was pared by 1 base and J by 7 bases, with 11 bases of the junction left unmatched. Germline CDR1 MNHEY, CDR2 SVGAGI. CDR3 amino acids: CASSYLGPGGAGTQYF. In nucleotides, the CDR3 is TGTGCCAGCAGTTACTTAGGACCAGGGGGCGCGGGGACCCAGTACTTC.

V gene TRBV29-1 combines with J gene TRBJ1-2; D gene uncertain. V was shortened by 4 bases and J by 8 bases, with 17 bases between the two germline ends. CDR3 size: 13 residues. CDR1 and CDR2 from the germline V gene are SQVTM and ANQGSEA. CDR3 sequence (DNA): TGCAGCGTTGTACGTCTGGGAGGGAGCGGCTACACCTTC. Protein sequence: CSVVRLGGSGYTF.